Shown below are 3 T cell receptor beta chains from a single sample sequenced in a study of radiation and T cells in renal cell carcinoma (dated by TCRdb to about 2020). Library method: the immunoSEQ multiplex PCR assay. TCRdb retrieved this table from immuneACCESS and kept in-frame rearrangements only. Not all clones are present; in checked studies, unresolved V genes account for under half, and no reason is known for the remainder. This sample is represented by under 200,000 clones; less than 90% of them were singletons. The ten most abundant clones make up around 10% of the sample. The sample's time point label, decoded: blood 4 weeks post-SBRT, at nephrectomy. The treatment or condition label of this sample denotes: 15 Gy SBRT to primary tumor, nephrectomy 4 weeks later. The sequencing here drew on blood, taken from a patient whose treatment included radiotherapy and nephrectomy. Receptors were obtained from a woman between 50 and 59 years old with renal cell carcinoma.

This chain connects TRBV11-2 to TRBJ1-1; 8 positions agree with TRBD1. The V gene's germline CDR1 is SGHAT and CDR2 FQNNGV. The V and J ends lost 1 base and 5 bases, in that order; junction bases with no gene match: 6. The CDR3 runs 15 residues. CDR3 DNA sequence: TGTGCCAGCAGCTTAGCGACAGGGGAAGGAACTGAAGCTTTCTTT. This encodes CASSLATGEGTEAFF. Using reference TRBV11-2 and TRBJ1-1 for the parts outside the CDR3, the full variable domain is EAGVAQSPRYKIIEKRQSVAFWCNPISGHATLYWYQQILGQGPKLLIQFQNNGVVDDSQLPKDRFSAERLKGVDSTLKIQPAKLEDSAVYLCASSLATGEGTEAFFGQGTRLTVV.

The chain recombines TRBV19 with TRBJ1-5; D ambiguous. This CDR3 has 14 residues. Trimming took 2 bases from V and 4 from J, leaving 9 bases between them. Per the germline V gene, CDR1 is LNHDA and CDR2 is SQIVND (reference sequence). The CDR3 DNA follows: TGTGCCAGTAGTATATACGTCAGAAATCAGCCCCAGCATTTT. It is translated as CASSIYVRNQPQHF.

The V gene is TRBV5-1, the J gene TRBJ1-2, with D possibly matching TRBD1 (6 bases). The CDR3 totals 17 residues. The V gene lost 4 bases and the J gene lost 6 bases, with 25 bases spanning the gap. Germline V gives CDR1 SGHRS, CDR2 YFSETQ. Written as DNA, the CDR3 is TGCGCCAGCAGCGGTGGACAGATCCTCGATGGTACCGATGGCTACACCTTC. As protein: CASSGGQILDGTDGYTF. Full variable domain (rest looked up from reference TRBV5-1 and TRBJ1-2): KAGVTQTPRYLIKTRGQQVTLSCSPISGHRSVSWYQQTPGQGLQFLFEYFSETQRNKGNFPGRFSGRQFSNSRSEMNVSTLELGDSALYLCASSGGQILDGTDGYTFGSGTRLTVV.